The present TCR beta chain was sequenced within a study of blood T cell repertoires in COVID-19. Study-level information: Samples representing acute and convalescent COVID-19 were sourced from the United States, Italy and Spain. From T cells, B-cell-depleted T cells, or PBMCs came the material, which was cDNA or gDNA.

In the authors' methods: Amplifying reference gene primers gave estimates of nucleated cell counts. Assay used: immunoSEQ multiplex PCR; TCRdb lists only in-frame clones, some missing. The V and J calls and clone size are taken from that table; D and trimming were inferred from the DNA. Of about 270,000 clones listed, 85% to 90% are singletons. Deletions cut 4 bases from V and 2 bases from J, with 13 bases between. The CDR3 length is 15 residues. CDR1 MDHEN and CDR2 SYDVKM come from the germline V gene. The chain joins TRBV28 to TRBJ2-3, with a weak D call TRBD2 (7 bases). The sample comprised peripheral blood. This receptor was identified in a human donor in a cohort sampled during active COVID-19. CDR3 sequence: CASSSTGGLTDTQYF. CDR3 bases: TGTGCCAGCAGTTCCACCGGGGGGCTCACAGATACGCAGTATTTT.